This T cell receptor (beta chain) was recovered during a study of T cells in Graves' hyperthyroidism and ophthalmopathy (dated by TCRdb to between 2018 and 2020). For the wider study: Peripheral blood samples were taken at initial diagnosis, before any treatment was given. Once sampling was done, hyperthyroidism patients were given methimazole at a starting dose of 30 mg daily, whereas ophthalmopathy patients were given high-dose intravenous methylprednisolone. An independent validation cohort of fewer than 20 hyperthyroidism patients and roughly 16 patients who later progressed to ophthalmopathy tested prospective prediction of ophthalmopathy. In roughly six Graves' hyperthyroidism patients, the study also compared T-cell repertoires from thyroid tissue with T-cell repertoires from blood. To identify distinguishing TCR V-J signatures, a discovery cohort of about a hundred patients was used, comprising 40 to 45 with Graves' ophthalmopathy and under 60 with stable Graves' hyperthyroidism. The roughly 99 discovery patients were divided at random into training and test sets in a 7:3 ratio. TCR Vbeta CDR3 sequencing of 130 to 150 peripheral blood samples (more than 40 ophthalmopathy, 75 to 85 hyperthyroidism and some 17 progressor patients) is reported in the paper.

A word on this clonotype: Its recognized antigen is unknown. Base qualities are not provided; no much larger clone lies one nucleotide away.

The TCR beta CDR3 regions were amplified from RNA transcripts. The first round of RT-PCR for the TCR CDR3 was performed with the HTBI primer set and the Qiagen OneStep RT-PCR kit. A second multiplex PCR round built the libraries, followed by size selection and purification. The libraries were sequenced on an Illumina HiSeq2000 using paired-end 100 bp reads. On the authors' methods: Raw data were processed with SOAPnuke, discarding reads with adapters, uncalled bases, mean Phred below 15, or no exact constant-primer or identifier match. High-quality paired reads were merged with COPE v1.2.5, and unique nucleotide sequences were defined as clonotypes. MiTCR v1.1 was used to align the clonotypes against IMGT TRBV, TRBD and TRBJ reference segments. Only V-J combinations with frequency above 0.0001, covering 99.2% of repertoires, were analysed. The TCS score was defined as F50 (clonal expansion) divided by E x V (chaos), with BLOSUM62-based TCRdist calculated between CDR3 peptides within each V-J. Welch's t-statistics and random forest reduced 500 to 650 V-J features to roughly 13, which were used in a naive Bayes classifier (R e1071). TCRdb reworked the public reads: Q25 trimming with fastp, MiXCR clone assembly, productive beta chains retained. Merged by CDR3 protein, the rows form single entries marked with the most common genes and DNA. What appears here as the V and J calls and clone size reflects TCRdb's work, not the paper's. Recorded for this sample are about 740,000 distinct CDR3 sequences; around 15% of them occurred a single time. The top ten hold 10% of the sample.

General findings and caveats noted by the study authors: A 13 V-J signature model separated ophthalmopathy from stable hyperthyroidism, with nearly 90% sensitivity and 81% to 82% specificity in cross-validation and 80%/75% in testing. No statistical method was used to set the sample size in advance, and investigators knew the group allocation. Most expanded thyroid clonotypes (frequency above 0.001) were also detected in blood, a finding suggesting that blood repertoires may reflect thyroid immune responses. In validation, progression to ophthalmopathy was predicted by the model with 55% to 71% sensitivity and around 76% specificity, a median of roughly six months before onset.

Graves' hyperthyroidism was defined as stable when no progression to ophthalmopathy occurred over 18 months of follow-up. Hyperthyroidism patients were newly diagnosed, had a disease duration of under 2 months, and were aged 18 to 65 years. Exclusion was applied to patients with uncontrolled infections, other autoimmune diseases, pregnancy or lactation. Diagnoses relied on clinical symptoms, serum thyroxine and TRAb, thyroid ultrasound and orbital computed tomography. Ficoll-Paque density gradient centrifugation was used to isolate PBMCs from approximately 10 ml of fresh peripheral blood. Total RNA was extracted with Trizol reagent, and quality was checked on an Agilent 2100 Bioanalyzer. Sample: blood. This sequence was found in a woman under 30 with Graves' hyperthyroidism.

The CDR3 in this case is CASRPLTGVAYNEQFF. The sequenced DNA is TGTGCCAGCAGACCCCTTACAGGGGTCGCTTACAATGAGCAGTTCTTC. The rearranged chain carries TRBV6-1 and TRBJ2-1, and 7 bases in between align with TRBD1. CDR1 and CDR2, looked up from the germline V gene, are MNHNS and SASEGT. Taken from cysteine to phenylalanine, the CDR3 has 16 residues. Only the CDR3 part of the read is kept: 48 bases, read in frame from the first base. V is pruned by 6 bases and J by 4 bases, leaving 12 bases of the junction without a gene match.